Presented here are 7 T cell receptor beta chains from one specimen sequenced in a study. TCRdb used MiXCR to reprocess the 5' RACE reads, holding one entry per CDR3 protein. The table includes roughly 38,000 distinct CDR3 sequences, under 20% detected once. Sample: naive CD4+ T cells sorted from a lymph node. The subset: naive CD4+ T cells, CD4+CD45RA+CD25-. Receptors were obtained from a female donor with breast cancer.

The chain employs TRBV24-1 and TRBJ2-3; 7 bases fit TRBD1. There are 17 residues in the CDR3. Germline lookup yields CDR1 KGHDR and CDR2 SFDVKD. With V trimmed by 5 bases and J by 6 bases, 16 bases remained unmatched. CDR3 amino acids: CATSGRTGGLLWDTQYF. CDR3 sequence (DNA): TGTGCCACCAGTGGCCGGACAGGCGGCCTTCTATGGGATACGCAGTATTTT.

CDR3 DNA sequence: TGCAGTGCCCCAACCGGGACAGGGAAGAATGGCTACACCTTC. Translation gives CSAPTGTGKNGYTF. The chain employs TRBV20-1 and TRBJ1-2, with TRBD1 identical over 9 bases. Germline trimming cut 6 bases from V and 6 bases from J; bases unmatched to any gene: 11. The CDR3 runs to 14 residues. CDR1 and CDR2 from the germline V gene are DFQATT and SNEGSKA (reference sequence).

This clonotype showed up just a few times. This rearrangement joins TRBV6-2 or TRBV6-3 to TRBJ2-2; 8 bases match TRBD1. The CDR3 is made up of 14 amino acids. V gave up 5 bases and J gave up 6 bases; unmatched junction bases: 5. From germline, CDR1 is MNHEY and CDR2 SVGEGT. The CDR3 bases are TGTGCCAGCAGTGACAGGGGCCCCGCCGGGGAGCTGTTTTTT. Protein product: CASSDRGPAGELFF.

A few counts support this clonotype. The chain combines TRBV4-2 with TRBJ2-5; 11 bases match TRBD2. CDR3 length: 17 residues. Germline V gene data show CDR1 as LGHNA and CDR2 as YNFKEQ. Germline trimming cut 0 bases from V and 12 bases from J; bases unmatched to any gene: 15. DNA of the CDR3: TGTGCCAGCAGCCAAGATCAGACCCCCGGGACTAGCGGACGGAAGTACTTC. Its protein product is CASSQDQTPGTSGRKYF.

This clonotype was picked up a small number of times. The chain has TRBV18 and TRBJ2-3; D gene uncertain. V was clipped by 8 bases and J by 5 bases, with 23 bases between them. Germline V CDR1 and CDR2: KGHSH, LQKENI. This CDR3 is 16 amino acids long. CDR3 sequence: CASAFLSYPNEDTQYF. The DNA for the CDR3 is TGTGCCAGCGCGTTTCTATCATACCCGAATGAAGATACGCAGTATTTT.

J is TRBJ1-1 and V is TRBV5-1; unclear D gene. Germline CDR1 reads SGHRS; CDR2 reads YFSETQ. The CDR3 is 14 residues long. V was shortened by 2 bases and J by 2 bases, with 10 bases between the two germline ends. CDR3 DNA: TGCGCCAGCAGCTTCAGCGGGGAAAACACTGAAGCTTTCTTT. This sequence encodes CASSFSGENTEAFF. Together with reference TRBV5-1 and TRBJ1-1, the CDR3 gives the full variable domain: KAGVTQTPRYLIKTRGQQVTLSCSPISGHRSVSWYQQTPGQGLQFLFEYFSETQRNKGNFPGRFSGRQFSNSRSEMNVSTLELGDSALYLCASSFSGENTEAFFGQGTRLTVV.

Details on this clonotype: The junction does not match germline at one end; this may be a read error. This chain joins TRBV24-1 and TRBJ1-1; D uncertain. The CDR3 is 14 residues long. Germline V gives CDR1 KGHDR, CDR2 SFDVKD. As DNA, the CDR3 is TGTGCCACCAGTGACTCAGATATGAACACTGAAGCTTGCTTT. Translated, it gives CATSDSDMNTEACF.